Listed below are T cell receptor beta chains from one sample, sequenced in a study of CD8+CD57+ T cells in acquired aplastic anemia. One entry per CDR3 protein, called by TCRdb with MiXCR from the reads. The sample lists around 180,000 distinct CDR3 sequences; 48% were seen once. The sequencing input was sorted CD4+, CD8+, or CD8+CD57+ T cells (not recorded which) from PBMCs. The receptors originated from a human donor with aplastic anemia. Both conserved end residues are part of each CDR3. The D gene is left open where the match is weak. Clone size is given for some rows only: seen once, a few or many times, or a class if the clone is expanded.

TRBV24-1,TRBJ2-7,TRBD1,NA,CATSPGTGGREQYF,TGTGCCACCAGTCCTGGGACAGGGGGCCGCGAGCAGTACTTC
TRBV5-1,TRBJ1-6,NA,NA,CASSLPQGGSPLHF,TGCGCCAGCAGCTTGCCACAGGGCGGCTCACCCCTCCACTTT
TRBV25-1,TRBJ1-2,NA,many,CASSPAPQAREGYTF,TGTGCCAGCAGCCCCGCCCCACAGGCCAGAGAGGGCTACACCTTC
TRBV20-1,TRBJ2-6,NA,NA,CSARGRGKRANVLTF,TGCAGTGCTAGAGGCAGGGGTAAGAGGGCCAACGTCCTGACTTTC
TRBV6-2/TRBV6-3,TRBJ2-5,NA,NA,CASSKADREETQYF,TGTGCCAGCAGCAAAGCAGACCGGGAAGAGACCCAGTACTTC
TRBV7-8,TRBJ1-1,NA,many,CASSLIQGTEAFF,TGTGCCAGCAGCTTAATTCAGGGGACTGAAGCTTTCTTT
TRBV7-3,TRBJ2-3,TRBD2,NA,CASSFSGRPDTQYF,TGTGCCAGCAGCTTTAGCGGGAGGCCAGATACGCAGTATTTT
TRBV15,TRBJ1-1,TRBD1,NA,CATGARDRGRGAFF,TGTGCCACCGGGGCGCGGGACAGGGGGCGCGGGGCTTTCTTT
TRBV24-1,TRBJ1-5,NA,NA,CAIHDATAFPKGNQPQHF,TGTGCCATCCATGACGCGACCGCGTTCCCGAAGGGCAATCAGCCCCAGCATTTT
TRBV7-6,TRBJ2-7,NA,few,CASSLGQVYEQYF,TGTGCCAGCAGCTTAGGACAGGTCTACGAGCAGTACTTC
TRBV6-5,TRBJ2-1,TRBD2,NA,CASSYLAGGRNEQLF,TGTGCCAGCAGTTACTTAGCGGGGGGGCGAAATGAGCAGCTCTTC
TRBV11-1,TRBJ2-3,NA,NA,CASSPGLSADTQYF,TGTGCCAGCAGCCCCGGACTGAGCGCAGATACGCAGTATTTT